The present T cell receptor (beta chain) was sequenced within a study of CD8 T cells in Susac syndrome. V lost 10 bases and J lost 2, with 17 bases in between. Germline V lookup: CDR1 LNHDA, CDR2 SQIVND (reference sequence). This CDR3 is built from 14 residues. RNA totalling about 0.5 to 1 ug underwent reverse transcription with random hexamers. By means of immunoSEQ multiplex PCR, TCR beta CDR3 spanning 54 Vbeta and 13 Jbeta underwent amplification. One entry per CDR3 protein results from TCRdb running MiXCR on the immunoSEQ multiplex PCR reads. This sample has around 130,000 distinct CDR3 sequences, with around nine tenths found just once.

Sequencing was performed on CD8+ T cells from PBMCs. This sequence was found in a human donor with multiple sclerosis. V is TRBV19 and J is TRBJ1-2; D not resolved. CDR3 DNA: TGTGCCACGGGCCGGAGTGGGCCAAACTATGGCTACACCTTC. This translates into CATGRSGPNYGYTF.